These 10 T cell receptor beta chains were all obtained from the same sample, sequenced in a study of beta chain features in type 1 diabetes. Study-wide points: Researchers report that Type 1 diabetes patients had moderately but significantly shorter TCRB CDR3s across all four CD4+ subsets.

The antigens these receptors bind are not known. Expressed TCRB transcripts were sequenced, since all the RNA that had been isolated was reverse transcribed. The table came from immunoSEQ multiplex PCR; TCRdb's copy has only in-frame clones and leaves some out. The sample yields around 130,000 clones, less than 20% seen once. The sample consisted of central memory CD4+ T cells from blood. Source of these receptors: a man younger than 45 with type 1 diabetes.

Judged by abundance, this clone is medium-sized. The chain carries TRBV5-8 and TRBJ2-5, with D unclear. This CDR3 spans 12 amino acids. Trimming pared 4 bases from V and 1 base from J, leaving 5 bases between. Germline loops: CDR1 SGHTS, CDR2 YDEGEE. CDR3 in amino acids: CASSRPQETQYF. The CDR3 DNA follows: TGTGCCAGCAGCCGACCCCAAGAGACCCAGTACTTC.

This clone was counted a few times. This chain uses TRBV11-2 with TRBJ2-2; TRBD2 matches 8 bases. Trimming at V came to 6 bases and at J to 2 bases, leaving 5 bases not matched to a gene. CDR3 size: 15 residues. CDR1 and CDR2 (germline): SGHAT, FQNNGV. The CDR3 protein is CASRRTSRNTGELFF. The CDR3 DNA reads TGTGCCAGCAGGCGGACTAGCCGTAACACCGGGGAGCTGTTTTTT.

At least ten counts were recorded for this clone. The germline gene is not matched at one end of the junction; a read error may be the cause. DNA for the CDR3: TGTGCCAGCCGCTTTATGGGGGAGAACATTCAGTACTTC. Residues: CASRFMGENIQYF. The chain has TRBV5-4 and TRBJ2-4; tentatively, D is TRBD1 or TRBD2 (5 bases each). The CDR3 is made up of 13 amino acids. Germline values: CDR1 SGHNT, CDR2 YYREEE (reference sequence).

This clone was seen a handful of times. The chain recombines TRBV5-1 with TRBJ2-1; D is ambiguous. Trimming stripped 0 bases from V and 0 bases from J, with 13 bases between. The CDR3 spans 17 residues. Germline V gives CDR1 SGHRS, CDR2 YFSETQ. In nucleotides, the CDR3 is TGCGCCAGCAGCTTGGGATCAGCTCCGAGCTCCTACAATGAGCAGTTCTTC. The encoded protein is CASSLGSAPSSYNEQFF.

This clone has just a few counts. The CDR3 is CASSPRQAGWGEQFF. CDR3 bases: TGTGCCAGCTCACCCCGACAGGCCGGTTGGGGTGAGCAGTTCTTC. The chain links TRBV18 to TRBJ2-1; perhaps TRBD1 as D (6 bases). The CDR3 is made up of 15 amino acids. V was cut by 3 bases and J by 9 bases, with 18 bases left in between. The germline V gene encodes CDR1 KGHSH and CDR2 LQKENI.

This clone has more than one count but fewer than ten. The rearrangement joins TRBV10-3 to TRBJ2-7, with D possibly matching TRBD1 (6 bases). Germline CDR1 reads ENHRY; CDR2 reads SYGVKD. CDR3 length: 13 residues. The germline V and J ends were trimmed by 6 bases and 3 bases, with 12 bases remaining between them. Written as DNA, the CDR3 is TGTGCCATCAGCCGACAGGTGTTCTACGAGCAGTACTTC. Translation: CAISRQVFYEQYF.

The V gene is TRBV4-2, the J gene TRBJ1-2; the match to TRBD1 covers 7 bases. J was trimmed by 6 bases and V by 4 bases; bases with no gene match: 11. The CDR3 spans 15 residues. The germline V gene has CDR1 LGHNA and CDR2 YNFKEQ. The CDR3 region is CASSPSGTDYDGYTF. The CDR3 bases are TGTGCCAGCAGCCCCTCCGGGACAGACTATGATGGCTACACCTTC.

The V and J genes are TRBV5-1 and TRBJ2-5; 8 bases are a match to TRBD1. The CDR3 runs to 15 residues. CDR1 SGHRS and CDR2 YFSETQ come from the germline V gene. Unmatched junction bases numbered 6, after V lost 4 bases and J lost 1 base. The CDR3 DNA is TGCGCCAGCAGCGGGAAGACAGGGGCCCAAGAGACCCAGTACTTC. This codes for CASSGKTGAQETQYF.

This clone was detected only a few times. The V gene is TRBV18, the J gene TRBJ2-7; D gene unclear. The germline V gene encodes CDR1 KGHSH and CDR2 LQKENI. V was cut by 0 bases and J by 3 bases, with 9 bases left in between. The CDR3 is made up of 14 amino acids. Here the CDR3 reads CASSPPAAHYEQYF. In DNA, the CDR3 is TGTGCCAGCTCACCACCGGCAGCCCACTACGAGCAGTACTTC.

The chain employs TRBV29-1 and TRBJ2-5; 10 bases align to TRBD2. CDR3 length: 13 residues. The germline V gene has CDR1 SQVTM and CDR2 ANQGSEA. V trimming: 8 bases; J trimming: 2 bases; junction bases outside the gene matches: 5. This CDR3 reads CSLKRGGQETQYF. The CDR3 DNA follows: TGCAGCTTGAAGCGGGGGGGACAAGAGACCCAGTACTTC.